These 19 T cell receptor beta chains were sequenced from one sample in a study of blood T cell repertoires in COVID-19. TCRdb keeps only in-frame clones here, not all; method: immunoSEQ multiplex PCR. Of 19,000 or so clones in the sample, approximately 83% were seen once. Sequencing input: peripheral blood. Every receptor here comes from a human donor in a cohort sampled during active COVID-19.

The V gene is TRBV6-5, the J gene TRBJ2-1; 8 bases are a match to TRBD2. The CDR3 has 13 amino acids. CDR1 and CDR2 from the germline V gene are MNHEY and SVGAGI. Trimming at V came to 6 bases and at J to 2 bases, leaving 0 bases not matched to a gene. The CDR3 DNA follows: TGTGCCAGCAGCGGGAGGGCCTACAATGAGCAGTTCTTC. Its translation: CASSGRAYNEQFF.

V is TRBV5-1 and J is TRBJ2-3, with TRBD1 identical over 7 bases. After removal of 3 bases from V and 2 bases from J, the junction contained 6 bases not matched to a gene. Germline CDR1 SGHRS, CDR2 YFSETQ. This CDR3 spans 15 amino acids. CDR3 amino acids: CASSWGQRTTDTQYF. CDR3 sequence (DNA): TGCGCCAGCAGCTGGGGACAGCGAACCACAGATACGCAGTATTTT.

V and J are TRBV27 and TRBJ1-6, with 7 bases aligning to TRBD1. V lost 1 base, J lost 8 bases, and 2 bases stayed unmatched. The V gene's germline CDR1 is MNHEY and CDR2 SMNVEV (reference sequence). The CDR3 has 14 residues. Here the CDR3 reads CASSLYDRDSPLHF. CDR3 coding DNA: TGTGCCAGCAGTTTATACGACAGGGATTCACCCCTCCACTTT.

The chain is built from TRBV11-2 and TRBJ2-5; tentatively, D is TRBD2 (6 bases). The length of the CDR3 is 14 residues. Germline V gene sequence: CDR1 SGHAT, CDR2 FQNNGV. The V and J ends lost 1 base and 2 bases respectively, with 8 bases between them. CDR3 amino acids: CASSLAGRQETQYF. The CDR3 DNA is TGTGCCAGCAGCTTAGCAGGGAGGCAAGAGACCCAGTACTTC.

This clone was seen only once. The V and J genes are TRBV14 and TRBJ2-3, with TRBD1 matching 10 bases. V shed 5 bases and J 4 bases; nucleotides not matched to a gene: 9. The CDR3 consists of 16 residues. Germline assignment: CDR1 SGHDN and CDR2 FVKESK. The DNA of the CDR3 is TGTGCCAGCAGCGCAACGACAGGGGGCCTCGCAGATACGCAGTATTTT. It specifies CASSATTGGLADTQYF.

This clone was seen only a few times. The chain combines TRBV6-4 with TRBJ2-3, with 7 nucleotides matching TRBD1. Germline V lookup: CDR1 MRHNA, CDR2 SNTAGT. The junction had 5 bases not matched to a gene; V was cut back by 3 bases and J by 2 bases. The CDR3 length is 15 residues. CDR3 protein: CASSEGDRATDTQYF. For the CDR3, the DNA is TGTGCCAGCAGTGAAGGTGACAGGGCCACAGATACGCAGTATTTT.

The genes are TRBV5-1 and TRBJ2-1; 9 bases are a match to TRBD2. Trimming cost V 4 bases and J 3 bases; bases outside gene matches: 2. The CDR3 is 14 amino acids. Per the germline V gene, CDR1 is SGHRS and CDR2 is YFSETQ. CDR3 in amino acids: CASSPAGGYNEQFF. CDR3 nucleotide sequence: TGCGCCAGCAGCCCAGCGGGAGGCTACAATGAGCAGTTCTTC.

The CDR3 sequence is CASSQGRSGSDEQFF. CDR3 coding DNA: TGTGCCAGCAGCCAAGGAAGGAGCGGGAGCGATGAGCAGTTCTTC. The genes are TRBV4-2 and TRBJ2-1; 8 bases are shared with TRBD2. The V gene end was trimmed by 1 base and the J gene end by 8 bases; junction bases not matched to a gene: 7. The CDR3 totals 15 residues. Germline lookup yields CDR1 LGHNA and CDR2 YNFKEQ.

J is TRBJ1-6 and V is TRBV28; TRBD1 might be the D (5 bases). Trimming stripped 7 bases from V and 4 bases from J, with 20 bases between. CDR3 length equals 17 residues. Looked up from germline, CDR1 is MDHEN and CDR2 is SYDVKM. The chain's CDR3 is CASTLRRRGVYNSPLHF. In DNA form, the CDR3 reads TGTGCCAGCACCCTGAGAAGGCGGGGGGTTTATAATTCACCCCTCCACTTT.

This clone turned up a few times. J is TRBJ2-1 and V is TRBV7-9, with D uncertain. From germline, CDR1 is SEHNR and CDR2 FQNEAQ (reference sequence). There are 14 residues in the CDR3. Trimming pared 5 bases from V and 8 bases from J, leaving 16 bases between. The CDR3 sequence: CASSDSLDLDEQFF. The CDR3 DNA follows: TGTGCCAGCAGCGATTCCCTAGATCTCGATGAGCAGTTCTTC.

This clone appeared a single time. The CDR3 bases are TGTGCCAGCAGCCGTCTTCGAGACGGGAATGAGCAGTTCTTC. Its protein is CASSRLRDGNEQFF. The chain couples TRBV11-1 to TRBJ2-1; D is uncertain. CDR1 is SGHAT and CDR2 is FQDESV in the germline V gene (reference sequence). V was pared by 5 bases and J by 7 bases, with 15 bases between. This CDR3 comprises 14 residues.

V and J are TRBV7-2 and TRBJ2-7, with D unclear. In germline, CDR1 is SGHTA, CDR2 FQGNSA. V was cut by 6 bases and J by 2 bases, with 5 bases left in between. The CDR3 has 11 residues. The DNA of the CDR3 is TGTGCCAGCAGTTCTACCTACGAGCAGTACTTC. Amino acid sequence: CASSSTYEQYF. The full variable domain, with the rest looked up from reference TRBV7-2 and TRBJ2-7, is GAGVSQSPSNKVTEKGKDVELRCDPISGHTALYWYRQSLGQGLEFLIYFQGNSAPDKSGLPSDRFSAERTGGSVSTLTIQRTQQEDSAVYLCASSSTYEQYFGPGTRLTVT.

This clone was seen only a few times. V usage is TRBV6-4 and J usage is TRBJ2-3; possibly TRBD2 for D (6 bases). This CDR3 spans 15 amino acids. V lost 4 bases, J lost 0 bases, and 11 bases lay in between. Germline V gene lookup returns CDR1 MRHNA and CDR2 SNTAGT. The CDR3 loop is CASSGVSGSTDTQYF. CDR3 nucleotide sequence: TGTGCCAGCAGTGGAGTTAGCGGTAGCACAGATACGCAGTATTTT.

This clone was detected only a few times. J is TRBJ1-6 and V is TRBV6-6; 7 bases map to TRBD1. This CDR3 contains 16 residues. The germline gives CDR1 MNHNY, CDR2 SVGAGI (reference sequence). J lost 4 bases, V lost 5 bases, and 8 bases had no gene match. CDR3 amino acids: CASSQLRGTYNSPLHF. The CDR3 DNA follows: TGTGCCAGCAGTCAGCTCAGGGGGACTTATAATTCACCCCTCCACTTT.

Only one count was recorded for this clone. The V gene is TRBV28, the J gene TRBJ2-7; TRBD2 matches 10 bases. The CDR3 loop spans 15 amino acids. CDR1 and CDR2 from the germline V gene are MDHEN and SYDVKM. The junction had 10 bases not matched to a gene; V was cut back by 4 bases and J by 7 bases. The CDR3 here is CASSSPAGGPLEQYF. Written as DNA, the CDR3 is TGTGCCAGCAGTTCCCCAGCGGGAGGGCCCCTGGAGCAGTACTTC. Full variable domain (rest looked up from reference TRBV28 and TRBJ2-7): DVKVTQSSRYLVKRTGEKVFLECVQDMDHENMFWYRQDPGLGLRLIYFSYDVKMKEKGDIPEGYSVSREKKERFSLILESASTNQTSMYLCASSSPAGGPLEQYFGPGTRLTVT.

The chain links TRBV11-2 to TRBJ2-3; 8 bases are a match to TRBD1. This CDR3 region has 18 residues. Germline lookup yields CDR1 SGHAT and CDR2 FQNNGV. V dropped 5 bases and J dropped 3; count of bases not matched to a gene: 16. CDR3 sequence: CASSLYSFGQGTTDTQYF. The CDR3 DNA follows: TGTGCCAGCAGCCTTTATAGTTTCGGACAGGGTACTACAGATACGCAGTATTTT.

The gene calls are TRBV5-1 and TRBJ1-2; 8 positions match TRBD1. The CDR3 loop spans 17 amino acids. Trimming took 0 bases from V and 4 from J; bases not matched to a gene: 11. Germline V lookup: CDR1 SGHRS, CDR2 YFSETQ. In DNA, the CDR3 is TGCGCCAGCAGCTTGGCGGCAGGGGGCGCACCCCCCTATGGCTACACCTTC. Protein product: CASSLAAGGAPPYGYTF.

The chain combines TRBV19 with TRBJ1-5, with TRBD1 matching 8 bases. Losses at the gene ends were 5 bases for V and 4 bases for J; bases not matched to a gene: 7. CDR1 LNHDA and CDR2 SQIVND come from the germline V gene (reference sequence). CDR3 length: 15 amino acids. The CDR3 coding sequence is TGTGCCAGTAGTCCCCGGACAGGGAGGAATCAGCCCCAGCATTTT. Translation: CASSPRTGRNQPQHF. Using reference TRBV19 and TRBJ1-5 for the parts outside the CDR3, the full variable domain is DGGITQSPKYLFRKEGQNVTLSCEQNLNHDAMYWYRQDPGQGLRLIYYSQIVNDFQKGDIAEGYSVSREKKESFPLTVTSAQKNPTAFYLCASSPRTGRNQPQHFGDGTRLSIL.

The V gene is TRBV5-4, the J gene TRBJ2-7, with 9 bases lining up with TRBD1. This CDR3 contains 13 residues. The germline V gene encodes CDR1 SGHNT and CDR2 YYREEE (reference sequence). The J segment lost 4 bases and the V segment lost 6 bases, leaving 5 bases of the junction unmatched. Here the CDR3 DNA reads TGTGCCAGCAAAACAGGGGGCTCTTACGAGCAGTACTTC. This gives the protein CASKTGGSYEQYF. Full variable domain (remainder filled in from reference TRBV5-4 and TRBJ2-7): ETGVTQSPTHLIKTRGQQVTLRCSSQSGHNTVSWYQQALGQGPQFIFQYYREEENGRGNFPPRFSGLQFPNYSSELNVNALELDDSALYLCASKTGGSYEQYFGPGTRLTVT.